The TCR beta chain under discussion was sequenced for a study of shared clonotypes between healthy human individuals. Turning to the study itself: Three plates each covered CD4 naive and memory; CD8 naive two, CD8 memory one. Study results and caveats: Collection of samples was limited to blood; tissue repertoires likely differ.

The CDR3 is 13 residues long. With 0 bases removed from V and 4 bases from J, the gap between germline ends came to 8 bases. CDR1 is SGHNT, CDR2 YYREEE, per germline (reference sequence). The investigators split CD4+ cells into a CD45RA+ naive subset and a CD45RA-negative memory subset. Assay used: immunoSEQ multiplex PCR; TCRdb lists only in-frame clones, some missing. The data contain some 500,000 clones, around 96% of them singletons. This clone has just a few counts. Its antigen is as yet unknown. The chain is built from TRBV5-4 and TRBJ2-7; tentatively, D is TRBD1 (5 bases). Sequencing was done on a sample of naive CD4+ T cells sorted from blood. Subset of the sample: CD45RA+ positively selected. The clonotype comes from a woman in her thirties in good health. The CDR3 spells CASSLGQRYEQYF. CDR3 coding DNA: TGTGCCAGCAGCTTGGGACAGCGATACGAGCAGTACTTC.